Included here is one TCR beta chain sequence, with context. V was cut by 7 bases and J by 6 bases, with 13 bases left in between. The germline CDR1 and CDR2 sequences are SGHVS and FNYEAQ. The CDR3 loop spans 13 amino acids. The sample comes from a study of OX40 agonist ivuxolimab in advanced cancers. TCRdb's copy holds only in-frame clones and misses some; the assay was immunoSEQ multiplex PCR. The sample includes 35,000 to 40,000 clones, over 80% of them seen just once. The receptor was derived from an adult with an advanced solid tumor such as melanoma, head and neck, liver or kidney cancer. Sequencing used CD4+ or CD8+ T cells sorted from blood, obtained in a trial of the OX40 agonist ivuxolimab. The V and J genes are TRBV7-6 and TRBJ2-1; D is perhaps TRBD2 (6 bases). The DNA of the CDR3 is TGTGCCAGCATGCCCGGGACTTCCAATGAGCAGTTCTTC. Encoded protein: CASMPGTSNEQFF.